This TCR beta chain was found in a study of cytomegalovirus exposure and HLA in healthy donors. In the study overall: Earlier results showed roughly 120 million unique TCR beta sequences derived from about 179 million T cells.

Overall study findings and caveats: In a later analysis, TCR beta V- and J-gene trimming was associated with a missense DCLRE1C variant. In an earlier analysis, about 87% or about 30%: the productive usage of most TCR beta V segments. Sequence variants that were highly shared formed a cluster that was likely a sequencing artifact.

Turning to this clone: Its antigen is unidentified.

60 Vbeta and 13 Jbeta primers were used in PCR. Clones were read by immunoSEQ multiplex PCR, and TCRdb kept only the in-frame ones, dropping some. The sample contains about 76,000 clones, approximately 77% of which appear only once. The TCR comes from a woman between 40 and 50 years old in good health and CMV-seropositive. The sample comprised PBMCs.

The CDR3 loop is CSVGRGQCETQYF. In DNA form, the CDR3 reads TGCAGCGTGGGCAGGGGGCAGTGTGAGACCCAGTACTTC. This chain joins TRBV29-1 and TRBJ2-5; TRBD1 aligns across 8 bases. V shed 6 bases, J shed 5 bases, and the junction held 8 bases outside the gene matches. This CDR3 contains 13 residues. Germline lookup yields CDR1 SQVTM and CDR2 ANQGSEA.